This T cell receptor beta chain comes out of a study of identical twins. Each CDR3 protein is one row after TCRdb ran MiXCR on the 5' RACE reads. The sample shows some 250,000 distinct CDR3 sequences, 6.5% of them seen only once. The germline gives CDR1 SGHRS, CDR2 YFSETQ. Losses at the gene ends were 3 bases for V and 4 bases for J; bases not matched to a gene: 4. The CDR3 totals 15 residues. This same sample was also taken into another study, of T cells expressing NK-cell markers.

The sample was CD8+ T cells sorted from blood. The V and J genes are TRBV5-1 and TRBJ2-1, with 10 bases that match TRBD2. The TCR comes from a woman between 18 and 29 years old in good health. The CDR3 spells CASSSGLASYNEQFF. The CDR3 nucleotides read TGCGCCAGCAGCTCGGGACTAGCGTCTTACAATGAGCAGTTCTTC.